This TCR beta chain was identified in a study of cytomegalovirus exposure and HLA in healthy donors. To note about this clone: Its antigen is unknown.

Healthy bone marrow donors made up the donors. The germline V gene encodes CDR1 MNHNY and CDR2 SVGAGI (reference sequence). V gave up 4 bases and J gave up 1 base, with 10 bases separating them. The CDR3 contains 14 residues. The study's findings and limits: For cytomegalovirus status, the classifier reportedly gave diagnoses with high specificity and sensitivity.

PCR amplification relied on 60 Vbeta primers (plus 13 Jbeta primers). Under the authors' procedure: Per a later analysis, the number of unique TCR beta chains was about 78 million, of which around 9.9 million were shared. Using immunoSEQ multiplex PCR, the repertoire was profiled, and TCRdb retains in-frame clones only, with some absent. The V and J calls and clone size are taken from that table; D and trimming were inferred from the DNA. The repertoire has roughly 150,000 clones, approximately 68% of them found once; the top ten carry roughly 4%. The sequence derives from a man aged 60-69 years in good health and CMV-seronegative. The V call is TRBV6-6, the J call TRBJ1-1; a possible D gene is TRBD1 (6 bases). Sequences were obtained from PBMCs. The CDR3 DNA reads TGTGCCAGCAGTTTCCCGGGACAGAACACTGAAGCTTTCTTT. It encodes CASSFPGQNTEAFF.